The 26 T cell receptor beta chains given below trace back to one sample, sequenced in a study of PD-L1 blockade in urothelial cancer. Only in-frame clones appear in the TCRdb table, and some are missing; sequencing was by immunoSEQ multiplex PCR. The sample holds over 15,000 clones; over 75% are singletons and the top ten take over 1.5%. Time point specified: peripheral blood 6 weeks after treatment start. The sequencing here drew on PBMCs, taken around atezolizumab (anti-PD-L1) treatment. Receptors were obtained from a man aged 50 to 59 with urothelial cancer.

V and J are TRBV4-1 and TRBJ2-7, with TRBD2 identical over 14 bases. Trimming at V came to 0 bases and at J to 3 bases, leaving 7 bases not matched to a gene. CDR1 is MGHRA, CDR2 YSYEKL, per germline. The CDR3 consists of 18 residues. Here the CDR3 DNA reads TGCGCCAGCAGCCAAGAACCTACGGGACTAGCGGGAGTCTACGAGCAGTACTTC. Protein product: CASSQEPTGLAGVYEQYF.

This rearrangement joins TRBV2 to TRBJ1-2; 7 bases are shared with TRBD1. CDR3 size: 14 residues. The V gene's germline CDR1 is SNHLY and CDR2 FYNNEI. With 6 bases clipped from V and 10 bases from J, the junction kept 14 bases outside the gene matches. Here the CDR3 DNA reads TGTGCCAGCAGGAGCGTTGGGGACAGCACCCCCTACACCTTC. It encodes CASRSVGDSTPYTF. The full variable domain, with the rest looked up from reference TRBV2 and TRBJ1-2, is EPEVTQTPSHQVTQMGQEVILRCVPISNHLYFYWYRQILGQKVEFLVSFYNNEISEKSEIFDDQFSVERPDGSNFTLKIRSTKLEDSAMYFCASRSVGDSTPYTFGSGTRLTVV.

The J gene is TRBJ2-7, the V gene TRBV5-1; 7 nucleotides align to TRBD2. The ends lost 4 bases at V and 2 bases at J; junction bases unmatched: 15. This CDR3 comprises 17 residues. Looked up from germline, CDR1 is SGHRS and CDR2 is YFSETQ. CDR3 amino acids: CASSPNNAGVLTYEQYF. CDR3 DNA sequence: TGCGCCAGCAGCCCAAACAACGCGGGAGTGCTTACCTACGAGCAGTACTTC. Complete variable domain (other parts from reference TRBV5-1 and TRBJ2-7): KAGVTQTPRYLIKTRGQQVTLSCSPISGHRSVSWYQQTPGQGLQFLFEYFSETQRNKGNFPGRFSGRQFSNSRSEMNVSTLELGDSALYLCASSPNNAGVLTYEQYFGPGTRLTVT.

The V gene is TRBV7-9, the J gene TRBJ1-1, with 7 bases aligning to TRBD1. V dropped 10 bases and J dropped 4; count of bases not matched to a gene: 9. The germline V gene encodes CDR1 SEHNR and CDR2 FQNEAQ (reference sequence). CDR3 length: 13 amino acids. The CDR3 here is CANSRQGGTEAFF. The CDR3 DNA sequence: TGTGCCAACTCAAGACAGGGTGGCACTGAAGCTTTCTTT.

The chain recombines TRBV11-3 with TRBJ2-1; weak D call: TRBD2 (6 bases). CDR1 is SGHNT and CDR2 is YENEEA in the germline V gene. This CDR3 spans 14 amino acids. V gave up 5 bases and J gave up 5 bases, with 13 bases separating them. The CDR3: CASSPLGGNNEQFF. The DNA for the CDR3 is TGTGCCAGCAGCCCCCTGGGAGGAAACAATGAGCAGTTCTTC.

V gene TRBV6-5 combines with J gene TRBJ1-5; 7 nucleotides match TRBD1. Germline CDR1 and CDR2: MNHEY and SVGAGI. This CDR3 has 14 residues. J was trimmed by 4 bases and V by 8 bases; bases with no gene match: 8. The CDR3 loop reads CASGGRGPNQPQHF. CDR3 sequence (DNA): TGTGCCAGCGGCGGGAGGGGGCCAAATCAGCCCCAGCATTTT.

The sample holds one count of this clone. CDR3 sequence (DNA): TGCGCCAGCAGCCCGGGACAGGGGGCCATCTACGAGCAGTACTTC. Its protein is CASSPGQGAIYEQYF. The gene calls are TRBV5-1 and TRBJ2-7, with 12 bases identical to TRBD1. This CDR3 has 15 amino acids. Germline CDR1 and CDR2: SGHRS and YFSETQ. Germline trimming cut 4 bases from V and 3 bases from J; bases unmatched to any gene: 5.

The chain uses TRBV28 and TRBJ2-5; 12 bases map to TRBD2. CDR3 length: 15 amino acids. Germline values: CDR1 MDHEN, CDR2 SYDVKM. J lost 2 bases, V lost 2 bases, and 0 bases had no gene match. The CDR3 DNA follows: TGTGCCAGCAGTTTACTAGCGGGGGGGCAAGAGACCCAGTACTTC. Protein product: CASSLLAGGQETQYF.

The chain couples TRBV5-1 to TRBJ2-1; 8 bases line up with TRBD1. The V gene's germline CDR1 is SGHRS and CDR2 YFSETQ. Trimming cost V 4 bases and J 5 bases; bases outside gene matches: 11. The CDR3 has 16 residues. The DNA of the CDR3 is TGCGCCAGCAGCCAGCATCCGGGACAGGCGAACAATGAGCAGTTCTTC. Protein product: CASSQHPGQANNEQFF. Based on the CDR3 plus reference TRBV5-1 and TRBJ2-1, the full variable domain is KAGVTQTPRYLIKTRGQQVTLSCSPISGHRSVSWYQQTPGQGLQFLFEYFSETQRNKGNFPGRFSGRQFSNSRSEMNVSTLELGDSALYLCASSQHPGQANNEQFFGPGTRLTVL.

J is TRBJ1-2 and V is TRBV14; D is unclear. V was cut by 8 bases and J by 0 bases, with 10 bases left in between. Germline-derived CDR1 and CDR2 are SGHDN and FVKESK. The CDR3 has 13 residues. CDR3 DNA sequence: TGTGCCAGCGGCGGCGCAGCTAACTATGGCTACACCTTC. This sequence encodes CASGGAANYGYTF.

This chain connects TRBV5-1 to TRBJ1-5, with D tentatively TRBD1 (5 bases). The CDR3 extends over 15 amino acids. V lost 4 bases to trimming and J lost 7 bases, with 18 bases between them. CDR1 is SGHRS, CDR2 YFSETQ, per germline. The CDR3: CASSVGDLPVQPQHF. The CDR3 DNA is TGCGCCAGCAGCGTAGGGGATCTCCCGGTGCAGCCCCAGCATTTT.

This clone was recorded only once. The chain combines TRBV18 with TRBJ2-7; 11 bases fit TRBD1. Germline-derived CDR1 and CDR2 are KGHSH and LQKENI. V trimming: 0 bases; J trimming: 2 bases; junction bases outside the gene matches: 0. CDR3 length: 15 residues. CDR3 in DNA: TGTGCCAGCTCACCACCGGGACAGGGGGCCTACGAGCAGTACTTC. Its translation is CASSPPGQGAYEQYF.

This clone showed up just once. This chain links TRBV6-1 with TRBJ2-3, with TRBD2 as a possible D gene (7 bases). Germline V gene lookup returns CDR1 MNHNS and CDR2 SASEGT. The V gene lost 2 bases and the J gene lost 3 bases, with 15 bases spanning the gap. CDR3 length: 16 amino acids. The CDR3 DNA follows: TGTGCCAGCAGTGAATGGAACGGGGGGCCAACAGATACGCAGTATTTT. This gives the protein CASSEWNGGPTDTQYF.

This clone appeared once. V is TRBV29-1 and J is TRBJ2-5; a possible D gene is TRBD2 (5 bases). The germline V and J ends were trimmed by 1 base and 6 bases, with 9 bases remaining between them. The CDR3 consists of 12 residues. Germline CDR1 is SQVTM and CDR2 is ANQGSEA. The CDR3 sequence: CSVEASGKTQYF. For the CDR3, the DNA is TGCAGCGTTGAAGCGTCGGGGAAGACCCAGTACTTC.

The chain combines TRBV15 with TRBJ2-5; 8 bases are a match to TRBD1. This CDR3 has 14 amino acids. Germline V CDR1 and CDR2: LNHNV, YYDKDF (reference sequence). V shed 5 bases and J 2 bases; nucleotides not matched to a gene: 4. CDR3 DNA: TGTGCCACCAGCTTTCGGGACAGGCAAGAGACCCAGTACTTC. This encodes CATSFRDRQETQYF.

This clone was picked up a small number of times. The chain uses TRBV5-5 and TRBJ2-6; 7 bases agree with TRBD1. After removal of 4 bases from V and 0 bases from J, the junction contained 16 bases not matched to a gene. This CDR3 spans 20 amino acids. Germline-derived CDR1 and CDR2 are SGHKS and YYEKEE (reference sequence). The CDR3 here is CASSRRSLRTGDSGANVLTF. CDR3 DNA sequence: TGTGCCAGCAGCCGCCGGAGCCTACGGACAGGAGACTCTGGGGCCAACGTCCTGACTTTC.

The rearrangement joins TRBV6-6 to TRBJ1-1, with a weak D call TRBD1 (6 bases). This CDR3 spans 14 amino acids. V was clipped by 0 bases and J by 4 bases, with 9 bases between them. Per the germline V gene, CDR1 is MNHNY and CDR2 is SVGAGI (reference sequence). CDR3 DNA sequence: TGTGCCAGCAGTTACTCGGGGGCTGGCACTGAAGCTTTCTTT. Protein: CASSYSGAGTEAFF.

By share, this clone ranks as medium-sized. Other DNA sequences within the sample encode an identical CDR3. The V and J genes are TRBV19 and TRBJ1-2; TRBD1 agrees at 7 bases. V lost 3 bases to trimming and J lost 2 bases; unmatched junction nucleotides: 6. This CDR3 region has 15 residues. Germline assignment: CDR1 LNHDA and CDR2 SQIVND (reference sequence). Written as DNA, the CDR3 is TGTGCCAGTAGTATTTCCAGGACAGGCAACTATGGCTACACCTTC. Translation gives CASSISRTGNYGYTF.

V is TRBV9 and J is TRBJ2-3; 10 bases agree with TRBD2. This CDR3 has 15 residues. The V gene end was trimmed by 6 bases and the J gene end by 1 base; junction bases not matched to a gene: 5. The germline V gene has CDR1 SGDLS and CDR2 YYNGEE. As DNA, the CDR3 is TGTGCCAGCACCGACAGCGGGAGGGGCACAGATACGCAGTATTTT. Translated, it gives CASTDSGRGTDTQYF. Full variable domain (rest looked up from reference TRBV9 and TRBJ2-3): DSGVTQTPKHLITATGQRVTLRCSPRSGDLSVYWYQQSLDQGLQFLIQYYNGEERAKGNILERFSAQQFPDLHSELNLSSLELGDSALYFCASTDSGRGTDTQYFGPGTRLTVL.

The chain uses TRBV4-1 and TRBJ2-1; 9 bases are a match to TRBD1. Unmatched junction bases numbered 4, after V lost 1 base and J lost 9 bases. Germline V gives CDR1 MGHRA, CDR2 YSYEKL. The CDR3 spans 14 residues. The CDR3 nucleotides are TGCGCCAGCAGCCAAGGTAGACAGGGGGGTGAGCAGTTCTTC. This codes for CASSQGRQGGEQFF.

The J gene is TRBJ2-7, the V gene TRBV11-2; 8 bases line up with TRBD2. Per germline, CDR1 SGHAT and CDR2 FQNNGV. V gave up 5 bases and J gave up 2 bases; unmatched junction bases: 8. CDR3 length: 15 residues. This CDR3 reads CASSRGGGTTYEQYF. CDR3 in DNA: TGTGCCAGCAGCCGGGGGGGAGGGACGACCTACGAGCAGTACTTC.

The chain joins TRBV6-4 to TRBJ2-2; D might be TRBD1 (6 bases). Germline V gene lookup returns CDR1 MRHNA and CDR2 SNTAGT. Trimming removed 8 bases from V and 6 bases from J, with 13 bases in between. The CDR3 runs to 13 residues. The CDR3 loop is CASASGDPGELFF. In DNA, the CDR3 is TGTGCCAGCGCATCAGGGGATCCCGGGGAGCTGTTTTTT.

The chain uses TRBV6-1 and TRBJ2-7; possibly TRBD1 for D (6 bases). This CDR3 has 15 amino acids. Trimming pared 2 bases from V and 1 base from J, leaving 12 bases between. Looked up from germline, CDR1 is MNHNS and CDR2 is SASEGT. The CDR3 sequence is CASSEMGAGSYEQYV. CDR3 coding DNA: TGTGCCAGCAGTGAAATGGGGGCAGGTTCCTACGAGCAGTACGTC.

This clone is a singleton in its sample. The chain recombines TRBV6-6 with TRBJ2-4; 10 bases are shared with TRBD2. Trimming at V came to 7 bases and at J to 3 bases, leaving 6 bases not matched to a gene. Germline values: CDR1 MNHNY, CDR2 SVGAGI (reference sequence). The CDR3 contains 15 residues. The CDR3 is CASIPSGGDKNIQYF. The CDR3 bases are TGTGCCAGCATCCCCAGCGGGGGGGACAAAAACATTCAGTACTTC.

This chain joins TRBV7-9 and TRBJ1-4, with TRBD1 as a possible D gene (6 bases). Trimming pared 2 bases from V and 4 bases from J, leaving 14 bases between. Germline loops: CDR1 SEHNR, CDR2 FQNEAQ (reference sequence). This CDR3 spans 16 amino acids. The CDR3 sequence: CASSLKSTGSNEKLFF. CDR3 DNA: TGTGCCAGCAGCTTAAAAAGCACAGGGAGTAATGAAAAACTGTTTTTT.

The chain carries TRBV5-1 and TRBJ1-2; D is unclear. With 0 bases removed from V and 8 bases from J, the gap between germline ends came to 11 bases. The CDR3 runs to 13 residues. Germline values: CDR1 SGHRS, CDR2 YFSETQ. The CDR3, as DNA: TGCGCCAGCAGCTTGGGGGGTCCGGGGGGCTACACCTTC. Its protein product is CASSLGGPGGYTF.